Listed here are 21 T cell receptor beta chains from one sample, sequenced in a study of response to subunit inactivated influenza vaccine. Each CDR3 protein is one row after TCRdb ran MiXCR on the RT-PCR reads. This table holds around 150,000 distinct CDR3 sequences, roughly a tenth found once. Sequenced here: non-naive T cells sorted from PBMCs, sampled about 40 days after vaccination. These receptors came from a man between 50 and 59 years old who received an inactivated influenza vaccine.

The V call is TRBV7-8, the J call TRBJ2-1; 11 positions match TRBD2. Losses at the gene ends were 5 bases for V and 8 bases for J; bases not matched to a gene: 5. Germline CDR1 and CDR2: SGHVS and FQNEAQ. The CDR3 has 14 residues. CDR3 bases: TGTGCCAGCAGCCCACCGGGACTAGCGGATGAGCAGTTCTTC. It codes for CASSPPGLADEQFF.

This clonotype was detected many times. The rearrangement joins TRBV29-1 to TRBJ2-5, with 7 bases aligning to TRBD2. CDR1 is SQVTM and CDR2 is ANQGSEA in the germline V gene. There are 13 residues in the CDR3. Trimming removed 4 bases from V and 1 base from J; junction bases left unmatched: 3. The CDR3 loop is CSVAPSGQETQYF. In DNA form, the CDR3 reads TGCAGCGTTGCCCCTAGCGGCCAAGAGACCCAGTACTTC. The full variable domain, its missing parts supplied by reference TRBV29-1 and TRBJ2-5, is SAVISQKPSRDICQRGTSLTIQCQVDSQVTMMFWYRQQPGQSLTLIATANQGSEATYESGFVIDKFPISRPNLTFSTLTVSNMSPEDSSIYLCSVAPSGQETQYFGPGTRLLVL.

V and J are TRBV5-3 and TRBJ2-5; possibly TRBD2 for D (5 bases). TRBV5-3 is placed among ORFs of uncertain function. This CDR3 is built from 15 residues. V was pared by 5 bases and J by 3 bases, with 17 bases between. The DNA for the CDR3 is TGTGCCAGAAGTCCTCACCTTGTTAGCGAAGAGACCCAGTACTTC. Translated, it gives CARSPHLVSEETQYF.

Written as DNA, the CDR3 is TGTGCCAGCAGTTACTCGAGTAGCGGGGGTAGAGATACGCAGTATTTT. Its protein is CASSYSSSGGRDTQYF. This chain uses TRBV6-5 with TRBJ2-3; 9 positions agree with TRBD2. Trimming at V came to 0 bases and at J to 5 bases, leaving 6 bases not matched to a gene. This CDR3 contains 16 residues. The germline gives CDR1 MNHEY, CDR2 SVGAGI.

This clonotype was seen many times. The chain employs TRBV28 and TRBJ2-5, with a tentative D call TRBD2 (5 bases). Per the germline V gene, CDR1 is MDHEN and CDR2 is SYDVKM. The CDR3 loop spans 12 amino acids. Trimming took 10 bases from V and 5 from J, leaving 14 bases between them. The CDR3 region is CATEGRVETQYF. CDR3 bases: TGTGCCACCGAGGGAAGGGTCGAGACCCAGTACTTC. Drawing the rest from reference TRBV28 and TRBJ2-5, the complete variable domain is DVKVTQSSRYLVKRTGEKVFLECVQDMDHENMFWYRQDPGLGLRLIYFSYDVKMKEKGDIPEGYSVSREKKERFSLILESASTNQTSMYLCATEGRVETQYFGPGTRLLVL.

This clonotype came up many times. This sequence joins TRBV7-2 and TRBJ1-1, with D maybe TRBD1 (6 bases). The CDR3 runs 12 residues. Deletions cut 5 bases from V and 7 bases from J, with 11 bases between. CDR1 and CDR2 (germline): SGHTA, FQGNSA. The CDR3 protein is CASSPQGNEAFF. CDR3 DNA: TGTGCCAGCAGCCCACAGGGAAATGAAGCTTTCTTT.

This clonotype was observed a handful of times. The chain links TRBV20-1 to TRBJ2-7, with 10 positions matching TRBD1. Germline V gene lookup returns CDR1 DFQATT and CDR2 SNEGSKA (reference sequence). Trimming cost V 0 bases and J 12 bases; bases outside gene matches: 20. The CDR3 consists of 17 residues. CDR3 in amino acids: CSARENFRDRGLYEVYF. CDR3 sequence (DNA): TGCAGTGCTAGAGAAAATTTCCGGGACAGGGGACTCTACGAGGTGTACTTC.

The chain joins TRBV7-2 to TRBJ2-1; 7 nucleotides match TRBD1. The junction had 7 bases not matched to a gene; V was cut back by 2 bases and J by 6 bases. Germline CDR1 reads SGHTA; CDR2 reads FQGNSA. The CDR3 extends over 15 amino acids. CDR3 coding DNA: TGTGCCAGCAGCTTATTTGGACAGGAGACCAATGAGCAGTTCTTC. Protein product: CASSLFGQETNEQFF.

This clonotype was seen many times. The gene calls are TRBV5-1 and TRBJ1-2, with TRBD1 identical over 7 bases. J was trimmed by 7 bases and V by 5 bases; bases with no gene match: 2. The CDR3 contains 11 residues. The germline V gene encodes CDR1 SGHRS and CDR2 YFSETQ. The CDR3 spells CASSAGGGYTF. CDR3 nucleotide sequence: TGCGCCAGCAGTGCAGGGGGTGGCTACACCTTC.

The rearrangement uses TRBV3-1 and TRBJ2-3, with D possibly matching TRBD1 (5 bases). This CDR3 region has 13 residues. V lost 2 bases, J lost 6 bases, and 9 bases lay in between. Germline loops: CDR1 LGHDT, CDR2 YNNKEL (reference sequence). CDR3 DNA: TGTGCCAGCAGCCAAAGGGGCTTGGATACGCAGTATTTT. This sequence encodes CASSQRGLDTQYF.

The rearrangement links TRBV20-1 to TRBJ1-2; unclear D gene. In germline, CDR1 is DFQATT, CDR2 SNEGSKA (reference sequence). The ends were cut back, 0 bases at V and 2 bases at J, with 10 bases in the middle. This CDR3 is 14 amino acids long. The CDR3 protein is CSARDGSDNYGYTF. The CDR3 coding sequence is TGCAGTGCTAGAGATGGTTCAGACAACTATGGCTACACCTTC.

This chain links TRBV29-1 with TRBJ2-7; D possibly corresponds to TRBD1 (5 bases). CDR3 size: 14 residues. Germline lookup yields CDR1 SQVTM and CDR2 ANQGSEA. V lost 1 base and J 0 bases, leaving 10 bases between the germline ends. This chain's CDR3 is CSVEATGNSYEQYF. The CDR3 DNA sequence: TGCAGCGTTGAAGCAACAGGTAACTCCTACGAGCAGTACTTC.

V usage is TRBV20-1 and J usage is TRBJ2-3, with TRBD2 identical over 9 bases. Germline loops: CDR1 DFQATT, CDR2 SNEGSKA (reference sequence). The CDR3 is made up of 15 amino acids. This chain's CDR3 is CSALIAGATTDTQYF. CDR3 bases: TGCAGCGCTTTAATAGCGGGGGCCACGACGGATACGCAGTATTTT.

Many counts were recorded for this clonotype. The chain is built from TRBV7-2 and TRBJ1-1; a possible D gene is TRBD1 (6 bases). With 1 base removed from V and 0 bases from J, the gap between germline ends came to 9 bases. The germline V gene encodes CDR1 SGHTA and CDR2 FQGNSA. CDR3 length: 15 residues. CDR3 DNA: TGTGCCAGCAGCTTAGAGGGGGGTCTGAACACTGAAGCTTTCTTT. This encodes CASSLEGGLNTEAFF.

The genes are TRBV6-6 and TRBJ2-7, with D uncertain. Germline loops: CDR1 MNHNY, CDR2 SVGAGI (reference sequence). V dropped 6 bases and J dropped 5 bases, with 14 bases sitting between them. The CDR3 is 13 residues long. CDR3 in DNA: TGTGCCAGCAGGATGCGGTCTGGCGACGAGCAGTACTTC. Translated: CASRMRSGDEQYF.

The chain uses TRBV28 and TRBJ2-7; D unclear. The V gene lost 5 bases and the J gene lost 0 bases, with 8 bases spanning the gap. The CDR3 consists of 13 residues. Per germline, CDR1 MDHEN and CDR2 SYDVKM. The CDR3 DNA sequence: TGTGCCAGCAGTAGAGTCAGCTCCTACGAGCAGTACTTC. Protein: CASSRVSSYEQYF.

The gene calls are TRBV19 and TRBJ1-4; unclear D gene. V was clipped by 4 bases and J by 0 bases, with 9 bases between them. The germline V gene encodes CDR1 LNHDA and CDR2 SQIVND (reference sequence). CDR3 size: 15 residues. CDR3 in DNA: TGTGCCAGTAGTAACCCCGGAGCAACTAATGAAAAACTGTTTTTT. Translated, it gives CASSNPGATNEKLFF.

The rearrangement uses TRBV12-3 or TRBV12-4 and TRBJ1-6; no clear D. The CDR3 consists of 16 residues. V lost 3 bases, J lost 6 bases, and 15 bases lay in between. CDR3 in amino acids: CASSFSPGLLNSPLHF. The CDR3 DNA is TGTGCCAGCAGTTTTAGCCCCGGTCTGCTTAATTCACCCCTCCACTTT.

This clonotype was seen many times. The CDR3 region is CSARRLAGGRGEQFF. Here the CDR3 DNA reads TGCAGTGCTAGAAGACTAGCGGGAGGACGCGGGGAGCAGTTCTTC. The chain employs TRBV20-1 and TRBJ2-1; the match to TRBD2 covers 13 bases. The CDR3 spans 15 residues. Germline CDR1 reads DFQATT; CDR2 reads SNEGSKA (reference sequence). The V segment lost 2 bases and the J segment 10 bases; nucleotides outside the gene matches: 8.

The gene calls are TRBV7-9 and TRBJ1-1; 7 positions agree with TRBD1. Germline assignment: CDR1 SEHNR and CDR2 FQNEAQ (reference sequence). This CDR3 contains 15 residues. V was pared by 5 bases and J by 2 bases, with 8 bases of the junction left unmatched. DNA of the CDR3: TGTGCCAGCAGCGGAGGGGGCCCGATCAACACTGAAGCTTTCTTT. Residues: CASSGGGPINTEAFF.

This clonotype was picked up many times. V gene TRBV20-1 combines with J gene TRBJ2-7, with D tentatively TRBD1 or TRBD2 (5 bases each). Germline CDR1 DFQATT, CDR2 SNEGSKA (reference sequence). Trimming stripped 7 bases from V and 0 bases from J, with 16 bases between. This CDR3 has 14 residues. CDR3 amino acids: CSVIRPGSSYEQYF. The CDR3 DNA follows: TGCAGTGTTATCCGCCCAGGGAGCTCCTACGAGCAGTACTTC.